The clone carrying this TCR beta chain was found many times. The antigen is undetermined. These data are taken from a study of T-cell reconstitution after alpha-beta-depleted transplantation in children. This sample's TCRbeta library carried unique molecular identifier barcodes. Via MiXCR, TCRdb re-called the PCR reads, giving one row per CDR3 protein. The data show fewer than 550,000 distinct CDR3 sequences, roughly a tenth seen once. Study findings and constraints: In patients about two months after transplant, alpha-beta T cells reportedly arose from several hundred expanded graft clones. There were some patients whose high TCRbeta diversity at day 60 came from surviving recipient T cells and thymic progenitors.

The CDR3 runs to 12 residues. Trimming removed 5 bases from V and 4 bases from J; junction bases left unmatched: 2. CDR1 is GTSNPN and CDR2 is SVGIG in the germline V gene (reference sequence). Sequences were derived from PBMCs, sampled before TCRalphabeta/CD19-depleted stem cell transplant. The chain uses TRBV30 and TRBJ2-7; 10 nucleotides agree with TRBD1. The TCR originated in a child aged 2 to 10 with inherited bone marrow failure, due to receive a stem cell transplant. The CDR3 reads CAWSGQGYEQYF. CDR3 sequence (DNA): TGTGCCTGGTCGGGACAGGGGTACGAGCAGTACTTC.